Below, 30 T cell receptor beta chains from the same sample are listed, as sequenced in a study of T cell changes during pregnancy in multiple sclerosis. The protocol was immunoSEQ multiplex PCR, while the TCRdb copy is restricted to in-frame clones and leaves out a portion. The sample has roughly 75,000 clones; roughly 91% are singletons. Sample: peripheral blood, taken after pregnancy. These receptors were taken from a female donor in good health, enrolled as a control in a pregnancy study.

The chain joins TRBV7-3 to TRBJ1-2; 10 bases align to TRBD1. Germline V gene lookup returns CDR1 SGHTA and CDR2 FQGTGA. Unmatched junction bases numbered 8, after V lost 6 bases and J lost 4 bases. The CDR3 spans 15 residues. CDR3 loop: CASRSDRGQVYGYTF. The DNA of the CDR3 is TGTGCCAGCAGGTCCGACAGGGGGCAAGTCTATGGCTACACCTTC. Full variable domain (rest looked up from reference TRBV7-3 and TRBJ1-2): GAGVSQTPSNKVTEKGKYVELRCDPISGHTALYWYRQSLGQGPEFLIYFQGTGAADDSGLPNDRFFAVRPEGSVSTLKIQRTERGDSAVYLCASRSDRGQVYGYTFGSGTRLTVV.

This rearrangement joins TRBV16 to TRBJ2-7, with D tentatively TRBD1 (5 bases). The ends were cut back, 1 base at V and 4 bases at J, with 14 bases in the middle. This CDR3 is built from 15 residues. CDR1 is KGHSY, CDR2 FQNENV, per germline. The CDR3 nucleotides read TGTGCCAGCAGCCAATACGCCTTGGGGCAATACGAGCAGTACTTC. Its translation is CASSQYALGQYEQYF.

Written as DNA, the CDR3 is TGTGCCAGCAGCTACGATCTTGGGAGGGGGGCAGATACGCAGTATTTT. Residues: CASSYDLGRGADTQYF. This rearrangement joins TRBV5-6 to TRBJ2-3, with D perhaps TRBD2 (7 bases). The length of the CDR3 is 16 residues. Germline CDR1 reads SGHDT; CDR2 reads YYEEEE. The V end was cut by 3 bases, the J end by 4 bases, with 18 bases between.

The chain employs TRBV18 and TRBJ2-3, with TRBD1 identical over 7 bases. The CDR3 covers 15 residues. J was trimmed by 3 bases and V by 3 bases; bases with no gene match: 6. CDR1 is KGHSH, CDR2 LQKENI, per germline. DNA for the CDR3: TGTGCCAGCTCACCGACAGGGCCGGGGACAGATACGCAGTATTTT. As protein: CASSPTGPGTDTQYF.

For the CDR3, the DNA is TGTGCCAGCAGTGAAATTGAGAGACAGCCCCAGCATTTT. Translation: CASSEIERQPQHF. The chain links TRBV6-1 to TRBJ1-5; D call uncertain. CDR1 and CDR2 (germline): MNHNS, SASEGT. The CDR3 runs 13 residues. Trimming removed 2 bases from V and 7 bases from J, with 9 bases in between.

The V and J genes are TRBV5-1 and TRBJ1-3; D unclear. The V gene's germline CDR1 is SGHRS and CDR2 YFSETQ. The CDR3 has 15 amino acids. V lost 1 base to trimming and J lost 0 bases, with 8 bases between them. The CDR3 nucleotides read TGCGCCAGCAGCTTGCACCCCTACTCTGGAAACACCATATATTTT. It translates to CASSLHPYSGNTIYF.

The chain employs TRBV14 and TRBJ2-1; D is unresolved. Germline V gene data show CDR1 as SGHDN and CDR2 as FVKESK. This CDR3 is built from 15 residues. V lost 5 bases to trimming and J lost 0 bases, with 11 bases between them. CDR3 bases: TGTGCCAGCAGCATCCTCTCGAGCTCCTACAATGAGCAGTTCTTC. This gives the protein CASSILSSSYNEQFF.

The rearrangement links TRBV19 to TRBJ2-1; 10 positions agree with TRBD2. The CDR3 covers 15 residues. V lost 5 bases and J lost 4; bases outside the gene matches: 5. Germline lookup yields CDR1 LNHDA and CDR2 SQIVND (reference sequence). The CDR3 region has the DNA TGTGCCAGTAGTTGGGCTAGCGGGGGTTACAATGAGCAGTTCTTC. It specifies CASSWASGGYNEQFF.

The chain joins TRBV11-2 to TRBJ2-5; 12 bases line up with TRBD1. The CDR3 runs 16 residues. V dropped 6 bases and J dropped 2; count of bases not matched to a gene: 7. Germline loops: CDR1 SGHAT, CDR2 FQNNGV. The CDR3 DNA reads TGTGCCAGCAGATTGCCGGGACAGGGGGCTCAAGAGACCCAGTACTTC. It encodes CASRLPGQGAQETQYF.

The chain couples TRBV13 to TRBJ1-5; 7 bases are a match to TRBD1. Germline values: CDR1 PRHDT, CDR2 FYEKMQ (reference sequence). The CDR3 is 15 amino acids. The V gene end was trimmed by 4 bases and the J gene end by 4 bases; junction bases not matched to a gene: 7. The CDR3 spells CASSSSRDSNQPQHF. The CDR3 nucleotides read TGTGCCAGCAGCTCTAGCCGGGACAGTAATCAGCCCCAGCATTTT. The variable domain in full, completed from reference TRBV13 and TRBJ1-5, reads AAGVIQSPRHLIKEKRETATLKCYPIPRHDTVYWYQQGPGQDPQFLISFYEKMQSDKGSIPDRFSAQQFSDYHSELNMSSLELGDSALYFCASSSSRDSNQPQHFGDGTRLSIL.

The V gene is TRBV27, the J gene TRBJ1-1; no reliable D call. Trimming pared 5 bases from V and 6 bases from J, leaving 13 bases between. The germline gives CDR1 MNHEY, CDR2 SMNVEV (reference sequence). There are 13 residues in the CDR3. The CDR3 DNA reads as TGTGCCAGCAGTCCCCATGGGCGTGCTGAAGCTTTCTTT. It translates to CASSPHGRAEAFF.

CDR3 sequence (DNA): TGTGCCAGTAGTATTGGCAGGGGAGGGACTGAAGCTTTCTTT. It is translated as CASSIGRGGTEAFF. V is TRBV19 and J is TRBJ1-1, with D tentatively TRBD1 (6 bases). The CDR3 totals 14 residues. Germline loops: CDR1 LNHDA, CDR2 SQIVND (reference sequence). The germline V and J ends were trimmed by 3 bases and 5 bases, with 13 bases remaining between them.

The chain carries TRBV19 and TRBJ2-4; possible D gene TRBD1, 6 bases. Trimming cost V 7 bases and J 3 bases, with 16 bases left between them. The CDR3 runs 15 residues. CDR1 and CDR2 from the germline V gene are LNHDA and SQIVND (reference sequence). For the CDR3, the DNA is TGTGCCAGTACCTCAAGGGACAAGAGCAAAAACATTCAGTACTTC. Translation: CASTSRDKSKNIQYF.

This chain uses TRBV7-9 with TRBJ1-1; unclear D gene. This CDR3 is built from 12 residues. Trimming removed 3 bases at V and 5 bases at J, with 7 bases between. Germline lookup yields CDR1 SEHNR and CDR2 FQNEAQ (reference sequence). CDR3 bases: TGTGCCAGCAGCTTTCGTTTTACTGAAGCTTTCTTT. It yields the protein CASSFRFTEAFF.

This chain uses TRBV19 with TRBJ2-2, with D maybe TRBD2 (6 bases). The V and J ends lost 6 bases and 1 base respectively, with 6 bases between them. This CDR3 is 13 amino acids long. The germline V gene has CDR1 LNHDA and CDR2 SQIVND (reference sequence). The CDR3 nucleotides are TGTGCCAGTAGCGGGGGGAACACCGGGGAGCTGTTTTTT. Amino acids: CASSGGNTGELFF. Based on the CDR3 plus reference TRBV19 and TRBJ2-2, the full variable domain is DGGITQSPKYLFRKEGQNVTLSCEQNLNHDAMYWYRQDPGQGLRLIYYSQIVNDFQKGDIAEGYSVSREKKESFPLTVTSAQKNPTAFYLCASSGGNTGELFFGEGSRLTVL.

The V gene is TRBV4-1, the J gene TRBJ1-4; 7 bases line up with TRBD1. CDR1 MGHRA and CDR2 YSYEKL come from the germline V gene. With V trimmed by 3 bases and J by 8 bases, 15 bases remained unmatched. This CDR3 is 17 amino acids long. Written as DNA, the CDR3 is TGCGCCAGCAGCCATGATCGACAGGGAGAGGTGAGGGAAAAACTGTTTTTT. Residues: CASSHDRQGEVREKLFF.

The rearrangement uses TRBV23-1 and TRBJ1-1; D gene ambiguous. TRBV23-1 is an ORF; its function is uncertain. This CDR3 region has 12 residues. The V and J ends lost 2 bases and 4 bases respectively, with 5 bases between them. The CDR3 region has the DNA TGCGCCAGCAGTCAAATTATCACTGAAGCTTTCTTT. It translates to CASSQIITEAFF.

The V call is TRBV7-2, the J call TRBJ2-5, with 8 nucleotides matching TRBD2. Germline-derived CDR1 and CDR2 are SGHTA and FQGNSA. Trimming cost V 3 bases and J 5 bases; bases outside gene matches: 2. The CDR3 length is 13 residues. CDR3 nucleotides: TGTGCCAGCAGCTTCAAGCGGGGGGAGACCCAGTACTTC. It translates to CASSFKRGETQYF.

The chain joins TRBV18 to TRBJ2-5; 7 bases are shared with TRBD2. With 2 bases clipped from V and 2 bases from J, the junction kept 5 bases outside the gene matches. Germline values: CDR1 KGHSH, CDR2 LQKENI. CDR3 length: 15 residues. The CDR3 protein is CASSPFGAGQETQYF. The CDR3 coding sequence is TGTGCCAGCTCACCATTTGGAGCGGGGCAAGAGACCCAGTACTTC.

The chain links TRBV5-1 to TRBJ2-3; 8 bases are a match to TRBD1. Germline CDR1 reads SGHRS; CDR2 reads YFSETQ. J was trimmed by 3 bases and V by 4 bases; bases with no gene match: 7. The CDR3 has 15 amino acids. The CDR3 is CASSPGTGRTDTQYF. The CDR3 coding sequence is TGCGCCAGCAGCCCCGGGACAGGACGTACAGATACGCAGTATTTT. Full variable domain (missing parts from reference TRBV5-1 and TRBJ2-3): KAGVTQTPRYLIKTRGQQVTLSCSPISGHRSVSWYQQTPGQGLQFLFEYFSETQRNKGNFPGRFSGRQFSNSRSEMNVSTLELGDSALYLCASSPGTGRTDTQYFGPGTRLTVL.

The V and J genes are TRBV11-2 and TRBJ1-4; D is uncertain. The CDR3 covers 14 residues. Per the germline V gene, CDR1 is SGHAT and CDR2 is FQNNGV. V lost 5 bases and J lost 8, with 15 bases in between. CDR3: CASSPVGRREKLFF. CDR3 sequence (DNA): TGTGCCAGCAGCCCTGTGGGGAGGCGCGAAAAACTGTTTTTT.

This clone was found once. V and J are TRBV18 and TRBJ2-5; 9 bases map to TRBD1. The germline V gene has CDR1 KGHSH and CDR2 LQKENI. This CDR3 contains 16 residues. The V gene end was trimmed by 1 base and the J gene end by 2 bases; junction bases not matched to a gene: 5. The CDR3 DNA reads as TGTGCCAGCTCACCACAACCGGGACAGGGTCAAGAGACCCAGTACTTC. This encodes CASSPQPGQGQETQYF.

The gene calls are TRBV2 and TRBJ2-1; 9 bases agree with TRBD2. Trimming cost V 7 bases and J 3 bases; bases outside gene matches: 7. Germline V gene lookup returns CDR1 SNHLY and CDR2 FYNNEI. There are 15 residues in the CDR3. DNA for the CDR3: TGTGCCAGCAACAGGGGACTAGCAGACTACAATGAGCAGTTCTTC. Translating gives CASNRGLADYNEQFF.

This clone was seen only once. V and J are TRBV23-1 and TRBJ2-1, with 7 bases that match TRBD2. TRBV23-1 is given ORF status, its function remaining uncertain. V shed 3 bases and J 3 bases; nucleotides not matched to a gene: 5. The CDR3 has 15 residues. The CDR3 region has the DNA TGCGCCAGCAGTCAGAGCGGGGAAGGCTACAATGAGCAGTTCTTC. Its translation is CASSQSGEGYNEQFF.

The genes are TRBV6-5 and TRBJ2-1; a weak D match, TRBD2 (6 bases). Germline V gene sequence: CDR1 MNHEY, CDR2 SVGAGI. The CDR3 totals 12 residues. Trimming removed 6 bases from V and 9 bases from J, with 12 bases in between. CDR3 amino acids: CASREGVGEQFF. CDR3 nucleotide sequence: TGTGCCAGCAGGGAGGGAGTGGGTGAGCAGTTCTTC.

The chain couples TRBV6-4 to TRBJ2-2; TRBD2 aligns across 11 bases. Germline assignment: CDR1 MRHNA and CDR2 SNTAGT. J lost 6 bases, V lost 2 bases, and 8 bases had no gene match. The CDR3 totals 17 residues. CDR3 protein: CASSDTRLAGLAGELFF. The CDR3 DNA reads TGTGCCAGCAGTGACACCCGACTAGCGGGGTTAGCCGGGGAGCTGTTTTTT.

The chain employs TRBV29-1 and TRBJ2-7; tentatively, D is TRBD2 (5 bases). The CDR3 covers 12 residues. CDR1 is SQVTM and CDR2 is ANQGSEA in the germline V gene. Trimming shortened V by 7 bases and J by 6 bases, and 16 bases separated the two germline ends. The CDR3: CSAAEGPGEQYF. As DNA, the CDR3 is TGCAGCGCCGCCGAGGGCCCCGGCGAGCAGTACTTC.

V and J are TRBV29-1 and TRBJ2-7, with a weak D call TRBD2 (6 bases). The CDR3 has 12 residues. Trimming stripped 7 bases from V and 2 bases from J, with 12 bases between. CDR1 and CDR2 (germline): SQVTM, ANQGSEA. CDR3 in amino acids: CSAGVGTYEQYF. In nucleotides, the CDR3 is TGCAGCGCGGGAGTAGGAACCTACGAGCAGTACTTC.

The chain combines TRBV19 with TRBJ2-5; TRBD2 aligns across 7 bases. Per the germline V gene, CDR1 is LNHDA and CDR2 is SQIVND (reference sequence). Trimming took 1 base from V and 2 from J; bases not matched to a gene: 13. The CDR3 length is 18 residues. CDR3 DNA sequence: TGTGCCAGTAGTATAGGGGGATGGCCTAGCGGACCTCAAGAGACCCAGTACTTC. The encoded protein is CASSIGGWPSGPQETQYF.

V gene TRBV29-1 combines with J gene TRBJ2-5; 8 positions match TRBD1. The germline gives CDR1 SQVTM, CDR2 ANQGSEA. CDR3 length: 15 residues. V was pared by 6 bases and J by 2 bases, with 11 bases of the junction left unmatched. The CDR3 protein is CSVGSAGTGQETQYF. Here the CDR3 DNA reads TGCAGCGTAGGTTCGGCCGGGACAGGACAAGAGACCCAGTACTTC.